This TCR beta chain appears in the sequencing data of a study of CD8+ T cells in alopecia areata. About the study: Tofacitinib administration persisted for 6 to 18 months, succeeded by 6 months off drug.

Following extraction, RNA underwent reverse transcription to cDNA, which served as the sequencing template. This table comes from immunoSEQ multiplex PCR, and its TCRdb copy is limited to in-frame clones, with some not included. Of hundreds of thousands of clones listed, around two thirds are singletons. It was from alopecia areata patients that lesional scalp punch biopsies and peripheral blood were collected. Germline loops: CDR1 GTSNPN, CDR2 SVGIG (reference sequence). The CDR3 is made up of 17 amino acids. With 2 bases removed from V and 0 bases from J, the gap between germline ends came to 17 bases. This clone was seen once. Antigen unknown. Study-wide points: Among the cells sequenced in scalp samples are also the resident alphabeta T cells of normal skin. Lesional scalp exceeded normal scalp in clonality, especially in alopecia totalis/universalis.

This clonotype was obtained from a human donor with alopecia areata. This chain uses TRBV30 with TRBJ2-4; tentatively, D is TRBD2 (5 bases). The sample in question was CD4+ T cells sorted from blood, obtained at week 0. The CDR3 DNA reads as TGTGCCTGGAGTTCACCAGAGGGCATTATAGCCAAAAACATTCAGTACTTC. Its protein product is CAWSSPEGIIAKNIQYF.